The T cell receptor (beta chain) described here comes from a study of blood T cell repertoires in COVID-19. In the study overall: There were acute and convalescent COVID-19 samples, and they came from the United States, Italy and Spain.

V gave up 6 bases and J gave up 5 bases, with 13 bases separating them. The CDR3 sequence is 13 residues long. The germline gives CDR1 MNHNY, CDR2 SVGAGI (reference sequence). Sequencing was performed with immunoSEQ multiplex PCR; in TCRdb, only in-frame clones are kept and a portion is missing. The sample includes 400,000 or so clones, around 87% of them seen just once. The chain combines TRBV6-6 with TRBJ1-2; D not certain. Material: peripheral blood. This TCR derives from a human donor in a cohort sampled during active COVID-19. The CDR3 protein is CASSYLSEYGYTF. As DNA, the CDR3 is TGTGCCAGCAGCTACCTCTCGGAGTATGGCTACACCTTC.